These T cell receptor beta chains were read from a single sample in a study of T-cell reconstitution after alpha-beta-depleted transplantation in children. TCRdb re-called the PCR reads with MiXCR, one entry per CDR3 protein. The table lists about 350,000 distinct CDR3 sequences, 16% of them singletons. The source material was PBMCs, mostly from graft donor cells, sampled 360 days after TCRalphabeta/CD19-depleted stem cell transplant. These receptors were collected from a male patient aged 2-9 years who had a stem cell transplant for acute lymphoblastic leukemia, so the T cells may come from the graft donor. The CDR3 runs from the conserved cysteine through the conserved F or W. The order of the fields is J gene, CDR3 length, V gene, clone size, D gene, CDR3 protein, CDR3 DNA. A D gene is named only where the DNA matches it firmly. Only part of the rows carry a size: once, few, many, or a class if the clone is expanded.

J: TRBJ2-5
length: 18
V: TRBV9
size: few
D: TRBD2
CDR3: CASSVAPPQAGYQETQYF
DNA: TGTGCCAGCAGCGTAGCTCCCCCCCAAGCGGGGTACCAAGAGACCCAGTACTTC

J: TRBJ2-1
length: 12
V: TRBV20-1
size: few
D: -
CDR3: CSASAHNNEQFF
DNA: TGCAGTGCTAGTGCCCATAACAATGAGCAGTTCTTC

J: TRBJ2-5
length: 18
V: TRBV9
size: -
D: TRBD2
CDR3: CASSVAGLAGGPDVNQYF
DNA: TGTGCCAGCAGCGTAGCGGGACTAGCGGGAGGGCCAGACGTGAACCAGTACTTC

J: TRBJ2-7
length: 12
V: TRBV12-3/TRBV12-4
size: -
D: -
CDR3: CASTHGWDEQYF
DNA: TGTGCCAGCACACACGGCTGGGACGAGCAGTACTTC

J: TRBJ2-2
length: 16
V: TRBV7-3
size: -
D: -
CDR3: CASSLLGGMNTGELFF
DNA: TGTGCCAGCAGCTTATTAGGCGGGATGAACACCGGGGAGCTGTTTTTT

J: TRBJ2-1
length: 14
V: TRBV5-1
size: many
D: -
CDR3: CASSFRTEYNEQFF
DNA: TGCGCCAGCAGCTTCCGGACTGAATACAATGAGCAGTTCTTC

J: TRBJ2-3
length: 14
V: TRBV29-1
size: -
D: TRBD2
CDR3: CSMLLAGGEATQYF
DNA: TGCAGCATGTTACTAGCGGGGGGGGAGGCTACGCAGTATTTT

J: TRBJ2-2
length: 15
V: TRBV4-3
size: -
D: -
CDR3: CASSQGPSAAGELFF
DNA: TGCGCCAGCAGCCAAGGGCCCTCGGCGGCCGGGGAGCTGTTTTTT

J: TRBJ2-4
length: 19
V: TRBV21-1
size: few
D: -
CDR3: CASSKEALGRTQAKNIQYF
DNA: TGTGCCAGCAGCAAAGAGGCCCTGGGAAGGACCCAAGCCAAAAACATTCAGTACTTC

J: TRBJ1-6
length: 15
V: TRBV4-1
size: -
D: -
CDR3: CASSQDTGVISPLHF
DNA: TGCGCCAGCAGCCAAGACACGGGTGTAATTTCACCCCTCCACTTT

J: TRBJ2-7
length: 15
V: TRBV27
size: -
D: -
CDR3: CASNQNRGGDYEQYF
DNA: TGTGCCAGCAACCAAAACAGGGGAGGGGACTACGAGCAGTACTTC

J: TRBJ2-3
length: 17
V: TRBV6-5
size: few
D: TRBD2
CDR3: CASSYSPLAGGTDTQYF
DNA: TGTGCCAGCAGTTACTCGCCACTAGCGGGAGGAACAGATACGCAGTATTTT

J: TRBJ2-7
length: 14
V: TRBV27
size: many
D: TRBD2
CDR3: CASSFSGKPYEQYF
DNA: TGTGCCAGCAGTTTTAGCGGGAAACCCTACGAGCAGTACTTC

J: TRBJ1-6
length: 12
V: TRBV6-6
size: few
D: -
CDR3: CASGGAGMALHF
DNA: TGTGCCAGTGGAGGGGCCGGCATGGCCCTCCACTTT

J: TRBJ1-1
length: 13
V: TRBV28
size: -
D: -
CDR3: CASSLGGHPEAFF
DNA: TGTGCCAGCAGTTTGGGGGGACATCCTGAAGCTTTCTTT

J: TRBJ1-2
length: 14
V: TRBV7-9
size: few
D: TRBD1
CDR3: CASSGTGVRYGYTF
DNA: TGTGCCAGCAGCGGGACAGGGGTACGCTATGGCTACACCTTC

J: TRBJ2-3
length: 14
V: TRBV30
size: -
D: -
CDR3: CAWSPGMGTDTKYF
DNA: TGTGCCTGGAGTCCTGGTATGGGCACAGATACGAAGTATTTT

J: TRBJ2-5
length: 16
V: TRBV14
size: -
D: TRBD2
CDR3: CASSPRSGGRIETQYF
DNA: TGTGCCAGCAGCCCCAGGTCGGGCGGGAGGATAGAGACCCAGTACTTC

J: TRBJ2-3
length: 14
V: TRBV5-1
size: -
D: -
CDR3: CASSLGVWTDTQYF
DNA: TGCGCCAGCAGCTTAGGGGTTTGGACAGATACGCAGTATTTT

J: TRBJ2-5
length: 14
V: TRBV20-1
size: few
D: -
CDR3: CSASPGGDQETQYF
DNA: TGCAGTGCTAGTCCGGGCGGGGACCAAGAGACCCAGTACTTC

J: TRBJ1-3
length: 13
V: TRBV29-1
size: -
D: -
CDR3: CSVLHWTGNTIYF
DNA: TGCAGCGTTCTCCATTGGACTGGAAACACCATATATTTT

J: TRBJ1-1
length: 15
V: TRBV7-2
size: few
D: -
CDR3: CASSFRGYLGTEAFF
DNA: TGTGCCAGCAGCTTCCGGGGATACTTGGGCACTGAAGCTTTCTTT

J: TRBJ1-3
length: 16
V: TRBV12-3/TRBV12-4
size: many
D: -
CDR3: CASSLFGVNSGNTIYF
DNA: TGTGCCAGCAGTTTATTCGGGGTCAACTCTGGAAACACCATATATTTT

J: TRBJ2-5
length: 14
V: TRBV9
size: many
D: TRBD1
CDR3: CASSVGDSSETQYF
DNA: TGTGCCAGCAGCGTAGGGGACAGCTCCGAGACCCAGTACTTC

J: TRBJ2-3
length: 14
V: TRBV12-3/TRBV12-4
size: -
D: TRBD1
CDR3: CASRGTGDTDTQYF
DNA: TGTGCCAGCAGGGGGACAGGGGATACAGATACGCAGTATTTT

J: TRBJ1-5
length: 15
V: TRBV12-3/TRBV12-4
size: few
D: -
CDR3: CASSLVLDSNQPQHF
DNA: TGTGCCAGCAGTTTAGTGTTGGATAGCAATCAGCCCCAGCATTTT

J: TRBJ2-7
length: 18
V: TRBV6-2/TRBV6-3
size: many
D: -
CDR3: CASSYERASQFLTYEQYF
DNA: TGTGCCAGCAGTTACGAGCGCGCTAGTCAGTTCCTTACCTACGAGCAGTACTTC

J: TRBJ1-1
length: 11
V: TRBV7-9
size: many
D: -
CDR3: CASSPSPEAFF
DNA: TGTGCCAGCAGCCCCAGCCCTGAAGCTTTCTTT

J: TRBJ2-1
length: 16
V: TRBV10-3
size: few
D: TRBD2
CDR3: CAISEPGVASGSAQFF
DNA: TGTGCCATCAGTGAGCCGGGGGTGGCTAGCGGGAGTGCGCAGTTCTTC

J: TRBJ2-1
length: 16
V: TRBV6-5
size: -
D: TRBD1
CDR3: CASSSPTGTGNNEQFF
DNA: TGTGCCAGCAGTTCCCCGACCGGGACAGGTAACAATGAGCAGTTCTTC

J: TRBJ2-2
length: 15
V: TRBV5-1
size: -
D: -
CDR3: CASSLGLQNTGELFF
DNA: TGCGCCAGCAGCTTGGGACTCCAAAACACCGGGGAGCTGTTTTTT

J: TRBJ2-7
length: 11
V: TRBV6-4
size: -
D: -
CDR3: CASSDGPGQYF
DNA: TGTGCCAGCAGTGACGGCCCAGGGCAGTACTTC

J: TRBJ2-1
length: 15
V: TRBV20-1
size: many
D: -
CDR3: CSARDPRGRHNEQFF
DNA: TGCAGTGCTAGAGATCCCCGTGGGCGGCACAATGAGCAGTTCTTC

J: TRBJ2-7
length: 16
V: TRBV10-3
size: -
D: TRBD2
CDR3: CAISEADGGYPYEQYF
DNA: TGTGCCATCAGTGAGGCTGACGGGGGGTACCCCTACGAGCAGTACTTC

J: TRBJ2-3
length: 16
V: TRBV7-9
size: -
D: -
CDR3: CASSSNGAGRTDTQYF
DNA: TGTGCCAGCAGCTCTAACGGGGCGGGACGCACAGATACGCAGTATTTT

J: TRBJ2-3
length: 16
V: TRBV7-2
size: many
D: TRBD1
CDR3: CASRFFTGGDTDTQYF
DNA: TGTGCCAGCAGGTTTTTCACAGGGGGTGACACAGATACGCAGTATTTT

J: TRBJ2-2
length: 16
V: TRBV4-2
size: -
D: TRBD2
CDR3: CASSQGPAGEYGELFF
DNA: TGTGCCAGCAGCCAAGGCCCCGCGGGAGAGTACGGGGAGCTGTTTTTT

J: TRBJ2-1
length: 14
V: TRBV20-1
size: -
D: TRBD2
CDR3: CSARDGRNYNEQFF
DNA: TGCAGTGCTAGAGACGGGAGGAACTACAATGAGCAGTTCTTC

J: TRBJ2-7
length: 16
V: TRBV11-2
size: -
D: TRBD2
CDR3: CASSPPPSGRLYEQYF
DNA: TGTGCCAGCAGCCCCCCTCCTAGCGGGAGATTATACGAGCAGTACTTC

J: TRBJ1-1
length: 16
V: TRBV10-1
size: -
D: -
CDR3: CASSDRRPSTSLEAFF
DNA: TGCGCCAGCAGTGACCGGCGGCCCTCAACTAGTCTTGAAGCTTTCTTT

J: TRBJ1-5
length: 12
V: TRBV29-1
size: -
D: -
CDR3: CSVVEGNQPQHF
DNA: TGCAGCGTTGTGGAGGGCAATCAGCCCCAGCATTTT

J: TRBJ2-1
length: 17
V: TRBV28
size: few
D: TRBD2
CDR3: CASSSFYSGSSYNEQFF
DNA: TGTGCCAGCAGTTCTTTCTATAGCGGGAGCTCCTACAATGAGCAGTTCTTC